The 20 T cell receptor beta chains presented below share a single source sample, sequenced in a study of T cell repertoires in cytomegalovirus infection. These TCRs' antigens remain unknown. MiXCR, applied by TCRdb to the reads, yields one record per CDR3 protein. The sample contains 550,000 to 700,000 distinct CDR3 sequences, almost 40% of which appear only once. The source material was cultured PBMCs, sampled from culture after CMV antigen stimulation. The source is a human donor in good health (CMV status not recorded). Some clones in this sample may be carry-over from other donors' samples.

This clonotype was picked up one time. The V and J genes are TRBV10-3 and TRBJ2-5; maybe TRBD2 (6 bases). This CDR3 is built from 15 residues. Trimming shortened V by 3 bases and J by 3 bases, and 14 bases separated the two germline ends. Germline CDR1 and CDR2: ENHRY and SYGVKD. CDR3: CAISDPTRLEETQYF. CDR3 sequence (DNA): TGTGCCATCAGTGATCCCACTAGACTAGAAGAGACCCAGTACTTC.

CDR3 nucleotides: TGTGCCAGCAGCGACAGGGCCCTCCAAGAGACCCAGTACTTC. Its protein product is CASSDRALQETQYF. The chain employs TRBV9 and TRBJ2-5, with D possibly matching TRBD1 (6 bases). V lost 3 bases to trimming and J lost 1 base, with 10 bases between them. CDR1 is SGDLS and CDR2 is YYNGEE in the germline V gene. The CDR3 consists of 14 residues.

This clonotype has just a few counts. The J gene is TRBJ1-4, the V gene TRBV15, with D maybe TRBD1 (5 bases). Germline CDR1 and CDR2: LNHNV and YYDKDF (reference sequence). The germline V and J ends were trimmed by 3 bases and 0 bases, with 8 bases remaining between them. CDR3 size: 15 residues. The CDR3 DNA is TGTGCCACCAGCAGGACGACAGCAACTAATGAAAAACTGTTTTTT. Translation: CATSRTTATNEKLFF.

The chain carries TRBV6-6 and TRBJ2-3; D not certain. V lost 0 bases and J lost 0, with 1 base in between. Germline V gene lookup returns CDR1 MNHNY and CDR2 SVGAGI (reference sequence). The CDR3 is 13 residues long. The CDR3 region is CASSYSSTDTQYF. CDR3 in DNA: TGTGCCAGCAGTTACTCGAGCACAGATACGCAGTATTTT.

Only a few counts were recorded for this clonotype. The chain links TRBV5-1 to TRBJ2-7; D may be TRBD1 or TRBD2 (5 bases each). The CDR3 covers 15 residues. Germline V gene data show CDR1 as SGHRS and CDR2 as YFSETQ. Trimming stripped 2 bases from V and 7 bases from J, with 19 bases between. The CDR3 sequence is CASSFRDGRDGEQYF. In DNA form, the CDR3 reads TGCGCCAGCAGCTTCCGGGACGGTCGTGATGGGGAGCAGTACTTC.

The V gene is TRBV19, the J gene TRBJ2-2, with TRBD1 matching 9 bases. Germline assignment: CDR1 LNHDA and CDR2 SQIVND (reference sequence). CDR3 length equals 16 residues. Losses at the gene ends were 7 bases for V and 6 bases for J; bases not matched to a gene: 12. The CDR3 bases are TGTGCCAGTACTGGACAGGGGAAGATCCAATCCGGGGAGCTGTTTTTT. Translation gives CASTGQGKIQSGELFF.

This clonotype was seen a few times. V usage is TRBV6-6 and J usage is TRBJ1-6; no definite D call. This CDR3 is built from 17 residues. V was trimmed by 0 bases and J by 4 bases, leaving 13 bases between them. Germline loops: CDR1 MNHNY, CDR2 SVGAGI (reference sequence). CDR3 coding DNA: TGTGCCAGCAGTTACTCTCAAGGAGGAGGGTATAATTCACCCCTCCACTTT. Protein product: CASSYSQGGGYNSPLHF.

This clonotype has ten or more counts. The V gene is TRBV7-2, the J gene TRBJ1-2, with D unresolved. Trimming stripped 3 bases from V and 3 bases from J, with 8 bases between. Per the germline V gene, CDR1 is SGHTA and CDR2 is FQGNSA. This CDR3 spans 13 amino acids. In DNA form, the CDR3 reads TGTGCCAGCAGCTTGGGCGGCTACTATGGCTACACCTTC. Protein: CASSLGGYYGYTF.

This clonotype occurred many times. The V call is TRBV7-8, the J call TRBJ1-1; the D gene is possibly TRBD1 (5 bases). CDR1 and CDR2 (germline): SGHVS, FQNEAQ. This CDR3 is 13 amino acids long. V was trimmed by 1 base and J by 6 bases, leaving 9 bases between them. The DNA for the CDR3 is TGTGCCAGCAGCTTAGGACCGGGGGCTGAAGCTTTCTTT. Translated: CASSLGPGAEAFF.

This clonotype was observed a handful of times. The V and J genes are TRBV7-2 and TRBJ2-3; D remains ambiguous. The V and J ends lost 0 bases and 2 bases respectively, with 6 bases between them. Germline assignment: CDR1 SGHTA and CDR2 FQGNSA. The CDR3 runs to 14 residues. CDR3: CASSLALHTDTQYF. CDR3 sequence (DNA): TGTGCCAGCAGCTTAGCGCTGCACACAGATACGCAGTATTTT.

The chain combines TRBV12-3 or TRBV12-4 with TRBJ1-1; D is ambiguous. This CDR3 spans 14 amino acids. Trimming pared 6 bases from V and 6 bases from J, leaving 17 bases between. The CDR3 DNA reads TGTGCCAGCAGACCGCCGGTCGGATACGCTGAAGCTTTCTTT. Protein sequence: CASRPPVGYAEAFF.

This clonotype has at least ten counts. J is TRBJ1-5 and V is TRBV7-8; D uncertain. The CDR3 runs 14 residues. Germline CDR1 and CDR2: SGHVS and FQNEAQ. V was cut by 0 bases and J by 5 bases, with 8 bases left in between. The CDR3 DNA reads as TGTGCCAGCAGCTTAGCGGAGAGGTATCAGCCCCAGCATTTT. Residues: CASSLAERYQPQHF.

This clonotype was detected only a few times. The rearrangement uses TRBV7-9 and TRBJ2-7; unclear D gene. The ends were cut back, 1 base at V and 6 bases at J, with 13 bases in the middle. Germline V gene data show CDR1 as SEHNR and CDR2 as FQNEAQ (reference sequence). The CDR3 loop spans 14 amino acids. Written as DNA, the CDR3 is TGTGCCAGCAGCTTAGGGCAATCACTGACCGAGCAGTACTTC. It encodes CASSLGQSLTEQYF.

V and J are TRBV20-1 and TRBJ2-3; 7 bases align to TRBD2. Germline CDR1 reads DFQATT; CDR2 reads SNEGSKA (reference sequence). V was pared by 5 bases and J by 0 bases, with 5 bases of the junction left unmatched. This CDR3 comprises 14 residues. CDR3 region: CSAGPSGSTDTQYF. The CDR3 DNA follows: TGCAGTGCTGGACCTAGCGGAAGCACAGATACGCAGTATTTT.

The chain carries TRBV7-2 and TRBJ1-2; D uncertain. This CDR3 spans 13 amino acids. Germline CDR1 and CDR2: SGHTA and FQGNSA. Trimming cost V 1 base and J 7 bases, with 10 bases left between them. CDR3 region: CASSLGGKRGYTF. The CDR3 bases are TGTGCCAGCAGCTTAGGCGGGAAACGTGGCTACACCTTC.

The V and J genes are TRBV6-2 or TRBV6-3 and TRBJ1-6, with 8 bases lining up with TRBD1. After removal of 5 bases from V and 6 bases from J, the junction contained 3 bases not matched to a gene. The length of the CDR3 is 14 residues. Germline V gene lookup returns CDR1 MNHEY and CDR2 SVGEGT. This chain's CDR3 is CASSATGGNSPLHF. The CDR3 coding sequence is TGTGCCAGCAGTGCAACAGGGGGTAATTCACCCCTCCACTTT.

The CDR3: CASSPDDSYGYTF. CDR3 DNA sequence: TGTGCCAGCAGCCCAGACGACAGCTATGGCTACACCTTC. The chain couples TRBV12-3 or TRBV12-4 to TRBJ1-2; possibly TRBD1 for D (5 bases). This CDR3 is 13 amino acids long. Trimming cost V 6 bases and J 4 bases, with 12 bases left between them.

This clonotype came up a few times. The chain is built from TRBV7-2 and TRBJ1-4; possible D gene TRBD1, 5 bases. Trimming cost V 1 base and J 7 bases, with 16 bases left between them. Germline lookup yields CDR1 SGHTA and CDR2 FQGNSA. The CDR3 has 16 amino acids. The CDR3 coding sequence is TGTGCCAGCAGCTTAGTACCCGGGGGGAGCGGTGAAAAACTGTTTTTT. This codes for CASSLVPGGSGEKLFF.

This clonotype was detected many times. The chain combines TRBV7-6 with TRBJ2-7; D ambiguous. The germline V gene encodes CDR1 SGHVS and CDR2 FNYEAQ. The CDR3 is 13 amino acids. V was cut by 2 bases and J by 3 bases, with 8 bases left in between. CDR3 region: CASSLSPNYEQYF. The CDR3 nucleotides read TGTGCCAGCAGCTTAAGCCCAAACTACGAGCAGTACTTC.

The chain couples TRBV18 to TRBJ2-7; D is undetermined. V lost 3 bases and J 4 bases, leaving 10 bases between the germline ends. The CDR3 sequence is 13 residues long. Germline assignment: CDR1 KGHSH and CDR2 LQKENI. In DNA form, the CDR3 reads TGTGCCAGCTCACCTTCGCGGCCTTACGAGCAGTACTTC. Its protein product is CASSPSRPYEQYF.